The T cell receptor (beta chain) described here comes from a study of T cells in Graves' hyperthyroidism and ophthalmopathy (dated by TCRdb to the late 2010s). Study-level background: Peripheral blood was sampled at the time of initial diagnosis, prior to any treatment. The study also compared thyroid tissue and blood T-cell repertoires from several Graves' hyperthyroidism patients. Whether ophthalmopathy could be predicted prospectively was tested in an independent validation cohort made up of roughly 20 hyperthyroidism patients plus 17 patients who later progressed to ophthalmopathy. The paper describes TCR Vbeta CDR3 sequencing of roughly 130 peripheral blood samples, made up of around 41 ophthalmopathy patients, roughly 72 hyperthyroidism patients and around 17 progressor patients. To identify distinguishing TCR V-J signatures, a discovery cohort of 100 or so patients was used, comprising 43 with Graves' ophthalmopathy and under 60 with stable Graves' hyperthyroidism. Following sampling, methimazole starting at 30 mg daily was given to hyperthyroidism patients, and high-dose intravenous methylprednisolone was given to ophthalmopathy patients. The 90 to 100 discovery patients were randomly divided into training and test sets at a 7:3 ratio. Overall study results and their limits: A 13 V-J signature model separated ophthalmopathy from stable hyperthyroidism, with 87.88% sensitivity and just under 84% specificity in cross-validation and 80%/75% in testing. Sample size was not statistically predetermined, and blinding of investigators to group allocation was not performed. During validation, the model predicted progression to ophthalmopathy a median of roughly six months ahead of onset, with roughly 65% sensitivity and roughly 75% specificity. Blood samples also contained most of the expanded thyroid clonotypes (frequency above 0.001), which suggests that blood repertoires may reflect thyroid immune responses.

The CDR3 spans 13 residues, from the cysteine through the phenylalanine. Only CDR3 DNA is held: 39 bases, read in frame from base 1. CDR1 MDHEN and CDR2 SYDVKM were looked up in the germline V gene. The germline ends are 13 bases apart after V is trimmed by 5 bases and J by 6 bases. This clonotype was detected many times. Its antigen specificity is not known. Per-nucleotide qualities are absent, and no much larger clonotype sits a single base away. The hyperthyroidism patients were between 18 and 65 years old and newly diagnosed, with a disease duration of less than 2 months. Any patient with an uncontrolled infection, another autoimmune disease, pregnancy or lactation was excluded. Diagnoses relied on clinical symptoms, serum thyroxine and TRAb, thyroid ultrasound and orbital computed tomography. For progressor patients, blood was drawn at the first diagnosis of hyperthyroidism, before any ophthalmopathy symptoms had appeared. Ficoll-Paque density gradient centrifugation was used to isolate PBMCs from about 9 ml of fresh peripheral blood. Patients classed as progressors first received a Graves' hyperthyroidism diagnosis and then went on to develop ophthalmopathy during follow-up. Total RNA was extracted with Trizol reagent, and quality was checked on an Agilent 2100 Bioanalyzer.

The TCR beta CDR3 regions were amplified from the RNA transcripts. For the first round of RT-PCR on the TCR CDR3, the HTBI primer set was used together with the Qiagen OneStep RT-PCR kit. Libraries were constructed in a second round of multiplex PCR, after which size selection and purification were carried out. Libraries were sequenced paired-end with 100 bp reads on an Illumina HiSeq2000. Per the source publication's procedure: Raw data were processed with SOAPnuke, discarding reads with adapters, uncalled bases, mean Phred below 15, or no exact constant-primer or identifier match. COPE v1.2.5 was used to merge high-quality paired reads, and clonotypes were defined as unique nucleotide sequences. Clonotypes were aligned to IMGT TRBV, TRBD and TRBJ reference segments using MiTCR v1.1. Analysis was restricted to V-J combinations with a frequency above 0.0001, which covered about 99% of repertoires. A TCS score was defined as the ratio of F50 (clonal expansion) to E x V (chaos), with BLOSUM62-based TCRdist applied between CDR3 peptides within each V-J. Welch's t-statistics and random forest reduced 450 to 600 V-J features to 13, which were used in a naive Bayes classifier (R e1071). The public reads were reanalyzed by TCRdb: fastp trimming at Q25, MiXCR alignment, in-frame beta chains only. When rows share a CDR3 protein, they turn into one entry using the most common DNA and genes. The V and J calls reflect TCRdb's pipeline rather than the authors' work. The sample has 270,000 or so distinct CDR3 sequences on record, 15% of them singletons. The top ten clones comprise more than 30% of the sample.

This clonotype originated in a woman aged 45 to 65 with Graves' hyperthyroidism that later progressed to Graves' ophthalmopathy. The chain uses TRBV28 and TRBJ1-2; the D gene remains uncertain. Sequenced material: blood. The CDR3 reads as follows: CASSPNARDGYTF. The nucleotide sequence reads TGTGCCAGCAGTCCGAACGCCCGGGATGGCTACACCTTC.